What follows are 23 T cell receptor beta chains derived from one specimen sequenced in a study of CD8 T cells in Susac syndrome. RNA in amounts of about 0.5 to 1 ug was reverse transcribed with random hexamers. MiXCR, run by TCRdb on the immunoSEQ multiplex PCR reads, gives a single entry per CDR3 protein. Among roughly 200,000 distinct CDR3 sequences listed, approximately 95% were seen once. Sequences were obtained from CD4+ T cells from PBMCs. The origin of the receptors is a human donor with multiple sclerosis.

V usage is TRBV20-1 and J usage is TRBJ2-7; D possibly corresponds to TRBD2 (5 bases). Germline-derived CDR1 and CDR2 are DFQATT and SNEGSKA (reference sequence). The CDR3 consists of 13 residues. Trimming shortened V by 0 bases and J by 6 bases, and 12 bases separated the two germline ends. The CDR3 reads CSARDSSNGEQYV. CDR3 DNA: TGCAGTGCTAGAGATTCTAGCAATGGCGAGCAGTACGTC.

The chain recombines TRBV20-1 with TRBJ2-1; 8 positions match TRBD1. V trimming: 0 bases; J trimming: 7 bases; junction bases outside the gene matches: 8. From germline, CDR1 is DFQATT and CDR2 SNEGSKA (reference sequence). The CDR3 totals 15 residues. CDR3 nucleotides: TGCAGTGCTAGAGATCCAGGACAGGGTTTAAATGAGCAGTTCTTC. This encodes CSARDPGQGLNEQFF.

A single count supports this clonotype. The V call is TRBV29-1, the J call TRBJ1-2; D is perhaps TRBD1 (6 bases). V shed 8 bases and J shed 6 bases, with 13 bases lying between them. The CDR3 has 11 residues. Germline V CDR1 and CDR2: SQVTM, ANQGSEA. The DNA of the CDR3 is TGCAGCACCGACAGGATCGATGGCTACACCTTC. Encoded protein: CSTDRIDGYTF. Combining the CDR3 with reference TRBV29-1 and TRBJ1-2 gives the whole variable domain SAVISQKPSRDICQRGTSLTIQCQVDSQVTMMFWYRQQPGQSLTLIATANQGSEATYESGFVIDKFPISRPNLTFSTLTVSNMSPEDSSIYLCSTDRIDGYTFGSGTRLTVV.

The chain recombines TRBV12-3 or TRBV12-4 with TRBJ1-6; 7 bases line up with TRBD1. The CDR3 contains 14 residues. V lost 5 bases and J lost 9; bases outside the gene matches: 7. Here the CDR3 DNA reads TGTGCCAGCAGTCGACAGGGTATGCGTTCACCCCTCCACTTT. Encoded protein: CASSRQGMRSPLHF.

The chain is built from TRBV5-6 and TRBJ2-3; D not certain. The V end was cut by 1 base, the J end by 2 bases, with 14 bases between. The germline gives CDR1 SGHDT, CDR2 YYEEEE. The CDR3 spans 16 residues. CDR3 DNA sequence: TGTGCCAGCAGCTTGTACGCGGTACATGACACAGATACGCAGTATTTT. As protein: CASSLYAVHDTDTQYF.

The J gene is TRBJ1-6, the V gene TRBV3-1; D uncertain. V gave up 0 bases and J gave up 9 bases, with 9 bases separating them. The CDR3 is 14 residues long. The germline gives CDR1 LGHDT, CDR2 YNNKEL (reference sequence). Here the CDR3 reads CASSQDYTGSPLHF. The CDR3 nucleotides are TGTGCCAGCAGCCAAGATTATACGGGTTCACCCCTCCACTTT. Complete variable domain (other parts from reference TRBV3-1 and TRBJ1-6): DTAVSQTPKYLVTQMGNDKSIKCEQNLGHDTMYWYKQDSKKFLKIMFSYNNKELIINETVPNRFSPKSPDKAHLNLHINSLELGDSAVYFCASSQDYTGSPLHFGNGTRLTVT.

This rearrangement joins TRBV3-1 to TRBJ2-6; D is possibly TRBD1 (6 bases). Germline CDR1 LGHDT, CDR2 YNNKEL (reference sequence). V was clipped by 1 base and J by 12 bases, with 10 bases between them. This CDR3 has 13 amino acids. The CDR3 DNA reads TGTGCCAGCAGCCAAGGACAGGTCACCGTCCTGACTTTC. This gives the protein CASSQGQVTVLTF.

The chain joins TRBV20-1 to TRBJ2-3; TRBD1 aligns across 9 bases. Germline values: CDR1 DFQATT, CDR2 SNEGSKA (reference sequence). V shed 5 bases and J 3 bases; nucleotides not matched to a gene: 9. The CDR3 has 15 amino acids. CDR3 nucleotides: TGCAGTGCTTCCCTGCCGGGACAGGGAACAGATACGCAGTATTTT. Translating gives CSASLPGQGTDTQYF.

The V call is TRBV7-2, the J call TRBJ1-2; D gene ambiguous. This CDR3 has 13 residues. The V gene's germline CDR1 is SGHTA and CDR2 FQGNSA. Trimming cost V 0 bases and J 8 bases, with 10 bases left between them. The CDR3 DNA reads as TGTGCCAGCAGCTTAGCGGTCGATGGGGGCTACACCTTC. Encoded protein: CASSLAVDGGYTF.

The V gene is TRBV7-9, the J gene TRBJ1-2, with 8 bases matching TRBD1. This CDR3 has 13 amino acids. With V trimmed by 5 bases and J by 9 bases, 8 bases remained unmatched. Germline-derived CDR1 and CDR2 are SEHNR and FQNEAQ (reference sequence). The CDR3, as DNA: TGTGCCAGCAGCCAGGGGACAGGACAGAGCTACACCTTC. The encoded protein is CASSQGTGQSYTF.

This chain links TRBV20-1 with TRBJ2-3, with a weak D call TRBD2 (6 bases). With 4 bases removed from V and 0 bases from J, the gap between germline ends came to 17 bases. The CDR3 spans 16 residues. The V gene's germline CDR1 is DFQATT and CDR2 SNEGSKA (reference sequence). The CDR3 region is CSAIRVEGPSTDTQYF. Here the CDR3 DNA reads TGCAGTGCTATCCGGGTGGAGGGGCCTAGCACAGATACGCAGTATTTT.

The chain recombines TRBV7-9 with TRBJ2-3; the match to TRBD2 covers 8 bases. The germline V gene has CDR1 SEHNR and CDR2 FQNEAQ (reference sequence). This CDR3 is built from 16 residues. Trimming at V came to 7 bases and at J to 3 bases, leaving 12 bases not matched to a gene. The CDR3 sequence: CASTTSGGGLTDTQYF. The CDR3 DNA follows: TGTGCCAGCACCACTTCGGGAGGGGGTTTAACAGATACGCAGTATTTT.

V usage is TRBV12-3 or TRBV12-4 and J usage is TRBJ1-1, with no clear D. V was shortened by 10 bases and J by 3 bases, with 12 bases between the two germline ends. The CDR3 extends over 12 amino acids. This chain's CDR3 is CANGKADTEAFF. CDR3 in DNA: TGTGCCAATGGCAAGGCGGACACTGAAGCTTTCTTT.

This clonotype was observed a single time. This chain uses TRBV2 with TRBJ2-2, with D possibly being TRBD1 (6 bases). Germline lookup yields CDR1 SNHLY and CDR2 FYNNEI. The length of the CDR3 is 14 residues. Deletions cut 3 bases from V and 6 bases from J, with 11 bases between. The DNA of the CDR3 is TGTGCCAGCAGTGACAGGGGTCGGGCCGGGGAGCTGTTTTTT. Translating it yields CASSDRGRAGELFF.

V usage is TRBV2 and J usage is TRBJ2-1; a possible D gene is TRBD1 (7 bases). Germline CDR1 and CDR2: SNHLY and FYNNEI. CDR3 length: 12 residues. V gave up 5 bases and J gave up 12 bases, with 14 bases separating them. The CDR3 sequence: CASSPQGGRQFF. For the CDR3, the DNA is TGTGCCAGCAGTCCCCAGGGGGGTAGGCAGTTCTTC.

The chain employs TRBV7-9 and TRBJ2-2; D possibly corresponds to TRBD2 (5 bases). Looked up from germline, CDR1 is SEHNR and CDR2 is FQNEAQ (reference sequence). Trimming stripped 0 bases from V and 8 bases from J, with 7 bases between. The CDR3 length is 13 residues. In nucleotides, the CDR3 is TGTGCCAGCAGCTTAGCGAGGACTGGGGAGCTGTTTTTT. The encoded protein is CASSLARTGELFF.

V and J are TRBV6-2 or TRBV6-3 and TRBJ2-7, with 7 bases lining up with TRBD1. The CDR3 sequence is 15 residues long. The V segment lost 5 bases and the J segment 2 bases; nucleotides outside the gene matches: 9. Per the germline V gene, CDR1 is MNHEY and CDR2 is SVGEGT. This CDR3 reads CASSDRVTPPYEQYF. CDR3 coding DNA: TGTGCCAGCAGTGACAGGGTAACACCCCCCTACGAGCAGTACTTC.

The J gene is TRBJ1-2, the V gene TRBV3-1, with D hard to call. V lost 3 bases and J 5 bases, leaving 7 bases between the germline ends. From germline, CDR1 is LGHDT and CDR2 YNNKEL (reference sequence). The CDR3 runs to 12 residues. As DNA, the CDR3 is TGTGCCAGCAGCCAGGCCGAGTATGGCTACACCTTC. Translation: CASSQAEYGYTF.

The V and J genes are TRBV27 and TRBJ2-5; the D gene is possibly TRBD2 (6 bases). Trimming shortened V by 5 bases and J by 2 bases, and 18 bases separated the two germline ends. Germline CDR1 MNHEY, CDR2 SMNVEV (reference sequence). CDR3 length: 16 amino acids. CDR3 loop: CASSPSAGAVQETQYF. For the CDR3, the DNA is TGTGCCAGCAGTCCCTCAGCGGGCGCCGTACAAGAGACCCAGTACTTC.

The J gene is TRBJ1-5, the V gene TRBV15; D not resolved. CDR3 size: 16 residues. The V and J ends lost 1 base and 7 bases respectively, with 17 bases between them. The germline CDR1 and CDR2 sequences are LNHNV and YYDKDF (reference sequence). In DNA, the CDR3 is TGTGCCACCAGCAGAGCCGGTCTCGAGGCGGCCCAGCCCCAGCATTTT. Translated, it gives CATSRAGLEAAQPQHF.

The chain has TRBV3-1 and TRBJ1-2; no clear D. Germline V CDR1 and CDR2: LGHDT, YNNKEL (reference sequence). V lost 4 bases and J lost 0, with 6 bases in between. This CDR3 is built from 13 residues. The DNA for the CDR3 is TGTGCCAGCAGCCTTCTGACTAACTATGGCTACACCTTC. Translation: CASSLLTNYGYTF.

CDR3 residues: CSVERGGARTEAFF. The CDR3 nucleotides are TGCAGCGTTGAAAGGGGGGGAGCCCGGACTGAAGCTTTCTTT. This chain connects TRBV29-1 to TRBJ1-1; D may be TRBD1 (6 bases). The V end was cut by 2 bases, the J end by 5 bases, with 15 bases between. Germline V CDR1 and CDR2: SQVTM, ANQGSEA. This CDR3 contains 14 residues.

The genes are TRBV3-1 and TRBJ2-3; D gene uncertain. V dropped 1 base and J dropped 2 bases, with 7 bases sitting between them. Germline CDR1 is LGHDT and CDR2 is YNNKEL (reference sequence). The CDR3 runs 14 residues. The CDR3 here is CASSQGHITDTQYF. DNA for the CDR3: TGTGCCAGCAGCCAAGGCCACATCACAGATACGCAGTATTTT.